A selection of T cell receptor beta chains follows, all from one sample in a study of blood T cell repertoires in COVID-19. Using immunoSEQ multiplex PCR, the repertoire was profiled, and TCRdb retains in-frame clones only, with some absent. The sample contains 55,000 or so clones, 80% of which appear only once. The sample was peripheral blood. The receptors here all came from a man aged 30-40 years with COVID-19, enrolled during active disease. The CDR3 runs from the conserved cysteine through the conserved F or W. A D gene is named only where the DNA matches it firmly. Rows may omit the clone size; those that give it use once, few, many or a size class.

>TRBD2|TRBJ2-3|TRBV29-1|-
TGCAGCGTTGGTGGGACTACTAGCACAGATACGCAGTATTTT
CSVGGTTSTDTQYF
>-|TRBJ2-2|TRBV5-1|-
TGCGCCAGCAGCTTGGCCGGGTCTTTTGGCAGGGCCCGCACCGGGGAGCTGTTTTTT
CASSLAGSFGRARTGELFF
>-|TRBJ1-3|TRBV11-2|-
TGTGCCAGCAGCCCCCGGTCTAGCTCTGGAAACACCATATATTTT
CASSPRSSSGNTIYF
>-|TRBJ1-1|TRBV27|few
TGTGCCAGCAGTTTAAGGAGATCGAACACTGAAGCTTTCTTT
CASSLRRSNTEAFF
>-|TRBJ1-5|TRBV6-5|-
TGTGCCAGCAGCCAGCGAAATCAGCCCCAGCATTTT
CASSQRNQPQHF
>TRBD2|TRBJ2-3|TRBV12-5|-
TGTGCTAGTGGTTTGGTAGCGGGGGGTCCAGATACGCAGTATTTT
CASGLVAGGPDTQYF
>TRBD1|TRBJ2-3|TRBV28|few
TGTGCCAGCAGCCCCGCCCTCGGGACAGGGACAGCAGATACGCAGTATTTT
CASSPALGTGTADTQYF
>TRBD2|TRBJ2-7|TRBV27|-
TGTGCCAGCAGTTTACGTAGCGGGGGGGCCCACGAGCAGTACTTC
CASSLRSGGAHEQYF
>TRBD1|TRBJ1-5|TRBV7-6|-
TGTGCCAGCAGCTTAGCGTGGGCAGGGGGATGGAATCAGCCCCAGCATTTT
CASSLAWAGGWNQPQHF
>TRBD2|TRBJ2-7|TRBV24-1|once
TGTGCCACCCAGACTAGCGGGGGGGCCTACGAGCAGTACTTC
CATQTSGGAYEQYF
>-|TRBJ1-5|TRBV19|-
TGTGCCAGTAACAATTTGACAGTCAGCAATCAGCCCCAGCATTTT
CASNNLTVSNQPQHF
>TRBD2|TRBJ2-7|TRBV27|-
TGTGCCAGCAGACCTAGACTAGCGGGAGCTCTCCCCTACGAGCAGTACTTC
CASRPRLAGALPYEQYF
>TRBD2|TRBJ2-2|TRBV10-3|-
TGTGCCATCAGTGCGGGAAAAGCGGGAGGCACCGGGGAGCTGTTTTTT
CAISAGKAGGTGELFF
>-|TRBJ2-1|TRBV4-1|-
TGCGCCAGCAGCCAAGAGCGAGTAGTGAATGAGCAGTTCTTC
CASSQERVVNEQFF
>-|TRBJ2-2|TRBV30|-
TGTGCCTGGAACGGCGGTAGCCCCCCCGGGGAGCTGTTTTTT
CAWNGGSPPGELFF
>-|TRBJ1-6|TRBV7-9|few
TGTGCCAGCAGCTTGAGTCCAGGGGATAATTCACCCCTCCACTTT
CASSLSPGDNSPLHF
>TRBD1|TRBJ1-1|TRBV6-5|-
TGTGCCAGCAGTTACTCCCGGACAGGGGGATTAGTTGAAGCTTTCTTT
CASSYSRTGGLVEAFF
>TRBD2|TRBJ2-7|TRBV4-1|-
TGCGCCAGCAGCTATCTAGCGGGGGACTACGAGCAGTACTTC
CASSYLAGDYEQYF
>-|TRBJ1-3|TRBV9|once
TGTGCCAGCAGCGAGCCGGGCGGAGGGGGAAACACCATATATTTT
CASSEPGGGGNTIYF
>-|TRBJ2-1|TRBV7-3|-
TGTGCCAGCAGTACTGGAGGGCGGAACAATGAGCAGTTCTTC
CASSTGGRNNEQFF
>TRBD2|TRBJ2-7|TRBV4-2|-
TGTGCCAGCAGCCACACGGGACTAGCGGGGCCCTACGAGCAGTACTTC
CASSHTGLAGPYEQYF
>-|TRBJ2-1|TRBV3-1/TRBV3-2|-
TGTGCCAGCAGCCAAGAGGGAGCTGGTGAGCAGTTCTTC
CASSQEGAGEQFF
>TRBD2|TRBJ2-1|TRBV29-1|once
TGCAGCGTTGTTTGGGTGGGGCGGGAGGAGTACAATGAGCAGTTCTTC
CSVVWVGREEYNEQFF
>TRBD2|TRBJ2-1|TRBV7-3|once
TGTGCCAGCAGGTACGGGGAGGGATCCTACAATGAGCAGTTCTTC
CASRYGEGSYNEQFF
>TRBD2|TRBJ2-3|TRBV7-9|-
TGTGCCAGCAGCGTTCTAGCGGGAGTGGGCACAGATACGCAGTATTTT
CASSVLAGVGTDTQYF
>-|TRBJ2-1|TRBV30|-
TGTGCCTGGACTGTCTGGGGGGAAGTTTCCTACAATGAGCAGTTCTTC
CAWTVWGEVSYNEQFF
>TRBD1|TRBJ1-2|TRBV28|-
TGTGCCAGCAGTTTGGGACAGCGATCTAACTATGGCTACACCTTC
CASSLGQRSNYGYTF
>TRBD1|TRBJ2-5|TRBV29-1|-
TGCAGCGTTGGGGACAGGGGGCATGGGACCCAGTACTTC
CSVGDRGHGTQYF
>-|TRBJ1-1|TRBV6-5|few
TGTGCCAGCAGTTACACCGACAGGAACACTGAAGCTTTCTTT
CASSYTDRNTEAFF
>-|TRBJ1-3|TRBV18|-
TGTGCCAGCTCACCACCTTCGTCCTCTGGAAACACCATATATTTT
CASSPPSSSGNTIYF
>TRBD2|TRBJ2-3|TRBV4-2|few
TGTGCCAGCAGCCGACCAGCGGGGGGGAGCACAGATACGCAGTATTTT
CASSRPAGGSTDTQYF
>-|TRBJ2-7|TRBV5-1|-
TGCGCCAGCAGCCCCCGGACGGAGGCCTACGAGCAGTACTTC
CASSPRTEAYEQYF
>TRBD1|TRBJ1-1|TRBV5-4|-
TGTGCCAGCAGCCCAGGGGGACGGGACACTGAAGCTTTCTTT
CASSPGGRDTEAFF
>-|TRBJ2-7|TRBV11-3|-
TGTGCCAGCAGCTTAGAACGGTTCTACGAGCAGTACTTC
CASSLERFYEQYF
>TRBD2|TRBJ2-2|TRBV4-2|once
TGTGCCAGCAGCCCCGGGACTAGCGACACCGGGGAGCTGTTTTTT
CASSPGTSDTGELFF
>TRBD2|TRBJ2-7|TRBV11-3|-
TGTGCCAGCAGCCTCGGGACTAGCAGGGAGCAGTACTTC
CASSLGTSREQYF
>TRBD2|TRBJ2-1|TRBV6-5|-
TGTGCCAGCACTGTTAGCGGGAGGCCGAACAATGAGCAGTTCTTC
CASTVSGRPNNEQFF
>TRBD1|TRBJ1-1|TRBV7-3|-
TGTGCCAGCAGCTTCAGGGGGCCTCTGAACACTGAAGCTTTCTTT
CASSFRGPLNTEAFF
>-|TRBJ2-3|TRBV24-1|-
TGTGCCACCAGTGAATTAGGGCGGGGGCGCACAGATACGCAGTATTTT
CATSELGRGRTDTQYF
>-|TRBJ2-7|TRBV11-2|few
TGTGCCAGCAGCTCGGGGATGCGAAACTACGAGCAGTACTTC
CASSSGMRNYEQYF
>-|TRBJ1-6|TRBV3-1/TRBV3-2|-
TGTGCCAGCAGCCAAGAACCGAGGCAGGGGTCACCCCTCCACTTT
CASSQEPRQGSPLHF
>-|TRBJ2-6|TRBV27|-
TGTGCCAGCAGTTTATCCACTAGCTCTGGGGCCAACGTCCTGACTTTC
CASSLSTSSGANVLTF
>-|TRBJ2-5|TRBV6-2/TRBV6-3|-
TGTGCCAGCAGTGTGAACCGAGCCGAACCCCGCGAGACCCAGTACTTC
CASSVNRAEPRETQYF
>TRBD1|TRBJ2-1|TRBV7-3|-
TGTGCCAGCAGCTTACGGGGGGACAGGGACTTACTTGGCAATGAGCAGTTCTTC
CASSLRGDRDLLGNEQFF
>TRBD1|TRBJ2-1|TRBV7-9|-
TGTGCCAGCAGCTTGGTCAGGGGGCTGGATGAGCAGTTCTTC
CASSLVRGLDEQFF
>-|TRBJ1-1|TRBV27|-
TGTGCCAGCAGTCCGGGGATGTCCTCCACTGAAGCTTTCTTT
CASSPGMSSTEAFF
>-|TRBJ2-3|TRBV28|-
TGTGCCAGCAGCACCCCTAGCGTACACACAGATACGCAGTATTTT
CASSTPSVHTDTQYF
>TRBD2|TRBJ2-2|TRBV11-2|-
TGTGCCAGCAGCTTAGATCCCCCTAGCGGGGGGATCAACACCGGGGAGCTGTTTTTT
CASSLDPPSGGINTGELFF
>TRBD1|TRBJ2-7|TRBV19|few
TGTGCCAGTATGCCTCGGACAGGGATGTTCGAGCAGTACTTC
CASMPRTGMFEQYF
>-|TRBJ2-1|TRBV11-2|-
TGTGCCAGCAGCTCTTATAAGAGCTCCTACAATGAGCAGTTCTTC
CASSSYKSSYNEQFF